A single sample is the source of the 23 T cell receptor beta chains below, sequenced in a study of regulatory T cells in long-lasting Graves disease. Arm-PCR of CDR3 regions and iRepertoire HTBI primers were used to build TCR beta libraries. TCRdb recomputed calls from the multiplex PCR reads with MiXCR, one row per CDR3 protein. The sample records roughly 500,000 distinct CDR3 sequences, about 13% being singletons. Time point indicated: newly diagnosed GD, antithyroid drugs for less than 3 months. Scientists built the TCR library using RNA that was extracted from PBMCs. This sample also belongs to another study, concerning T cells in Graves' hyperthyroidism and ophthalmopathy.

The sequenced sample was peripheral blood mononuclear cells (PBMCs), obtained at new diagnosis, from a patient treated with antithyroid drugs. These receptors came from a man aged 25-40 years with Graves disease.

The V and J genes are TRBV6-1 and TRBJ2-5, with 7 bases that match TRBD1. The germline V gene has CDR1 MNHNS and CDR2 SASEGT. Trimming removed 5 bases from V and 5 bases from J; junction bases left unmatched: 11. This CDR3 region has 15 residues. The CDR3 here is CASSRRQGLGETQYF. Here the CDR3 DNA reads TGTGCCAGCAGTCGCCGACAGGGCCTAGGGGAGACCCAGTACTTC.

This clonotype was seen repeatedly, ten times or more. The chain links TRBV3-1 to TRBJ1-5, with D possibly TRBD1 on 5 matching bases. The germline V and J ends were trimmed by 4 bases and 7 bases, with 14 bases remaining between them. CDR1 is LGHDT, CDR2 YNNKEL, per germline (reference sequence). The CDR3 length is 14 residues. The CDR3 nucleotides read TGTGCCAGCAGCCCGGGACCCCGAGGGCAGCCCCAGCATTTT. As protein: CASSPGPRGQPQHF.

The chain employs TRBV12-3 or TRBV12-4 and TRBJ1-4; 7 bases map to TRBD1. After removal of 2 bases from V and 4 bases from J, the junction contained 4 bases not matched to a gene. This CDR3 has 15 amino acids. The DNA for the CDR3 is TGTGCCAGCAGTTTAAACAGGGGATATAATGAAAAACTGTTTTTT. Translation gives CASSLNRGYNEKLFF.

This clonotype came up many times. This chain links TRBV12-3 or TRBV12-4 with TRBJ2-1; 8 bases map to TRBD2. The CDR3 is made up of 18 amino acids. The V gene end was trimmed by 0 bases and the J gene end by 4 bases; junction bases not matched to a gene: 11. DNA for the CDR3: TGTGCCAGCAGTTTAGCCCTAGGGGCGGGAGGTTCGTACAATGAGCAGTTCTTC. This translates into CASSLALGAGGSYNEQFF.

This clonotype appeared a few times. J is TRBJ1-2 and V is TRBV24-1; D is ambiguous. The CDR3 length is 12 residues. Per the germline V gene, CDR1 is KGHDR and CDR2 is SFDVKD. V was pared by 5 bases and J by 2 bases, with 5 bases between. CDR3 bases: TGTGCCACCAGTGGCAGCAACTATGGCTACACCTTC. This codes for CATSGSNYGYTF.

The chain is built from TRBV10-2 and TRBJ1-5; a weak D match, TRBD1 (6 bases). Germline assignment: CDR1 WSHSY and CDR2 SAAADI. This CDR3 region has 13 residues. The V gene lost 9 bases and the J gene lost 7 bases, with 16 bases spanning the gap. This CDR3 reads CASTRDKSQPQHF. The CDR3 region has the DNA TGCGCCAGTACCCGGGACAAGTCGCAGCCCCAGCATTTT.

For this clonotype: One end of the junction is discordant with germline, which a read error may explain. This rearrangement joins TRBV4-1 to TRBJ2-1; no firm D call. The CDR3 is 14 amino acids. The germline gives CDR1 MGHRA, CDR2 YSYEKL. CDR3 protein: CASGQVDSYNEQFF. The CDR3 DNA is TGCGCCAGCGGCCAAGTTGATTCATACAATGAGCAGTTCTTC.

V usage is TRBV29-1 and J usage is TRBJ2-5, with a possible D match to TRBD2 (5 bases). The CDR3 loop spans 11 amino acids. Trimming took off 5 bases at V and 5 bases at J, with 9 bases between the two ends. Germline loops: CDR1 SQVTM, CDR2 ANQGSEA. The CDR3 DNA reads as TGCAGCGTTTCCGGGGAGGAGACCCAGTACTTC. This encodes CSVSGEETQYF.

In this sample, this clonotype turned up a few times. The rearrangement joins TRBV6-1 to TRBJ2-1, with TRBD1 matching over 7 bases. Germline lookup yields CDR1 MNHNS and CDR2 SASEGT. The length of the CDR3 is 13 residues. Unmatched junction bases numbered 6, after V lost 6 bases and J lost 7 bases. This chain's CDR3 is CASRRQGRNEQFF. As DNA, the CDR3 is TGTGCCAGCAGGCGACAGGGTCGGAATGAGCAGTTCTTC.

Only a few counts were recorded for this clonotype. V is TRBV3-1 and J is TRBJ2-1, with D perhaps TRBD1 or TRBD2 (7 bases each). CDR1 and CDR2 from the germline V gene are LGHDT and YNNKEL (reference sequence). The CDR3 contains 14 residues. The V end was cut by 7 bases, the J end by 7 bases, with 17 bases between. The CDR3 reads CASTGGRGQNEQFF. The CDR3 nucleotides read TGTGCCAGCACCGGGGGGAGGGGGCAGAATGAGCAGTTCTTC.

The V call is TRBV5-1, the J call TRBJ2-3; tentative D call: TRBD2 (6 bases). The CDR3 sequence is 15 residues long. V was trimmed by 4 bases and J by 2 bases, leaving 14 bases between them. Germline lookup yields CDR1 SGHRS and CDR2 YFSETQ. CDR3 in amino acids: CASSLTRRYTDTQYF. The CDR3 nucleotides are TGCGCCAGCAGCCTGACTAGGAGGTACACAGATACGCAGTATTTT.

This clonotype has just one count. A read error may explain this, as a much larger clone is one base away. In DNA form, the CDR3 reads TGCAGTGCAGAGCGGGGCGAGCAGTTCTTC. It specifies CSAERGEQFF. The chain links TRBV20-1 to TRBJ2-1; TRBD2 agrees at 7 bases. The V and J ends lost 6 bases and 10 bases, in that order; junction bases with no gene match: 3. Germline CDR1 is DFQATT and CDR2 is SNEGSKA (reference sequence). This CDR3 is built from 10 residues.

In this sample, this clonotype turned up a few times. This rearrangement joins TRBV6-2 or TRBV6-3 to TRBJ2-7; D might be TRBD2 (5 bases). The ends were cut back, 5 bases at V and 0 bases at J, with 11 bases in the middle. The CDR3 extends over 14 amino acids. Germline V gene data show CDR1 as MNHEY and CDR2 as SVGEGT. For the CDR3, the DNA is TGTGCCAGCAGTGAAGTCGGGGTCTCCTACGAGCAGTACTTC. Translated: CASSEVGVSYEQYF.

This clonotype was seen only a few times. This chain joins TRBV7-6 and TRBJ2-5; 7 bases map to TRBD2. V lost 4 bases and J lost 5; bases outside the gene matches: 7. Germline V gives CDR1 SGHVS, CDR2 FNYEAQ. The CDR3 runs to 14 residues. The CDR3 region has the DNA TGTGCCAGCAGCTATCAAGCGGGAACGGAGACCCAGTACTTC. It codes for CASSYQAGTETQYF.

This chain's CDR3 is CASKSDANTGELFF. The CDR3 DNA reads as TGCGCCAGCAAGTCCGACGCGAACACCGGGGAGCTGTTTTTT. The rearrangement joins TRBV5-1 to TRBJ2-2; D gene uncertain. CDR3 length: 14 amino acids. Per germline, CDR1 SGHRS and CDR2 YFSETQ. Trimming stripped 6 bases from V and 0 bases from J, with 9 bases between.

The chain is built from TRBV2 and TRBJ2-2, with D possibly matching TRBD2 (6 bases). Trimming removed 7 bases from V and 9 bases from J, with 18 bases in between. Looked up from germline, CDR1 is SNHLY and CDR2 is FYNNEI. This CDR3 has 14 amino acids. CDR3 DNA sequence: TGTGCCAGCAATCTGGACTACTCGACCAGGGAGCTGTTTTTT. Its translation: CASNLDYSTRELFF.

This rearrangement joins TRBV11-2 to TRBJ1-3, with D possibly TRBD1 on 6 matching bases. CDR1 and CDR2 (germline): SGHAT, FQNNGV. Trimming removed 3 bases from V and 5 bases from J, with 11 bases in between. The CDR3 has 14 residues. The CDR3 sequence: CASSFQGQRNTIYF. Here the CDR3 DNA reads TGTGCCAGCAGCTTCCAGGGGCAGAGAAACACCATATATTTT.

Ten or more counts support this clonotype. V usage is TRBV12-3 or TRBV12-4 and J usage is TRBJ1-2; the D gene is possibly TRBD1 (5 bases). V was clipped by 1 base and J by 8 bases, with 11 bases between them. CDR3 length: 13 amino acids. This CDR3 reads CASSLGGAGGYTF. The CDR3 DNA follows: TGTGCCAGCAGTTTAGGAGGGGCGGGGGGCTACACCTTC.

Many counts were recorded for this clonotype. J is TRBJ1-1 and V is TRBV12-3 or TRBV12-4; D gene ambiguous. This CDR3 has 13 residues. This CDR3 is CSSLRVSGTEAFF. The CDR3, as DNA: TGTAGCTCTCTTAGGGTAAGCGGCACTGAAGCTTTCTTT.

The rearrangement links TRBV12-3 or TRBV12-4 to TRBJ2-7; 7 nucleotides agree with TRBD1. The CDR3 extends over 17 amino acids. The V gene end was trimmed by 5 bases and the J gene end by 4 bases; junction bases not matched to a gene: 17. CDR3 sequence reads: CASSPSSEGQTPYEQYF. The CDR3 coding sequence is TGTGCCAGCAGTCCCAGCAGCGAGGGACAGACACCATACGAGCAGTACTTC.

This clonotype was counted many times. The rearrangement joins TRBV2 to TRBJ1-1; 7 nucleotides line up with TRBD1. The ends lost 2 bases at V and 0 bases at J; junction bases unmatched: 3. The germline CDR1 and CDR2 sequences are SNHLY and FYNNEI. There are 15 residues in the CDR3. The CDR3 region is CASSERTGVNTEAFF. As DNA, the CDR3 is TGTGCCAGCAGTGAACGGACAGGCGTGAACACTGAAGCTTTCTTT.

The sample holds many counts of this clonotype. This chain uses TRBV6-1 with TRBJ1-5, with D uncertain. The CDR3 runs to 16 residues. V was clipped by 1 base and J by 8 bases, with 18 bases between them. Germline V gene data show CDR1 as MNHNS and CDR2 as SASEGT. The CDR3 nucleotides are TGTGCCAGCAGTGAAGGTGGTGGGGTGGGAGCGGAGCCCCAGCATTTT. It yields the protein CASSEGGGVGAEPQHF.

V is TRBV10-3 and J is TRBJ1-1, with D hard to call. The CDR3 is made up of 12 amino acids. Germline CDR1 and CDR2: ENHRY and SYGVKD. Deletions cut 6 bases from V and 5 bases from J, with 10 bases between. The CDR3 DNA follows: TGTGCCATCAGCCTGACCGGGACTGAAGCTTTCTTT. It encodes CAISLTGTEAFF.